This T cell receptor (beta chain) originates from a study of cytomegalovirus exposure and HLA in healthy donors. General observations from the study: TCR beta V- and J-gene trimming was later associated with a missense DCLRE1C variant. The study put roughly 160 TCR beta chains on its list as cytomegalovirus-associated. Many donors shared some public TCRs, even though most TCR sequences were rare.

CDR1 SGHTA and CDR2 FQGNSA come from the germline V gene. The CDR3 is 15 amino acids. V dropped 3 bases and J dropped 6; count of bases not matched to a gene: 7. Note on this clone: Its antigen is unidentified.

PCR primers comprised 60 Vbeta and 13 Jbeta primers. Generated by immunoSEQ multiplex PCR, the TCRdb table keeps only in-frame clones and is missing some. The sample lists over 150,000 clones; roughly 70% were seen once. Donors were nominally healthy when sampled, though unrecorded immune exposures were likely. This clonotype was obtained from a man aged 30-40 years in good health and CMV-seronegative. Sequenced: PBMCs. The chain has TRBV7-2 and TRBJ2-3; 9 bases agree with TRBD1. This CDR3 reads CASSFPDRGRDTQYF. CDR3 in DNA: TGTGCCAGCAGCTTCCCCGACAGGGGGAGGGATACGCAGTATTTT.